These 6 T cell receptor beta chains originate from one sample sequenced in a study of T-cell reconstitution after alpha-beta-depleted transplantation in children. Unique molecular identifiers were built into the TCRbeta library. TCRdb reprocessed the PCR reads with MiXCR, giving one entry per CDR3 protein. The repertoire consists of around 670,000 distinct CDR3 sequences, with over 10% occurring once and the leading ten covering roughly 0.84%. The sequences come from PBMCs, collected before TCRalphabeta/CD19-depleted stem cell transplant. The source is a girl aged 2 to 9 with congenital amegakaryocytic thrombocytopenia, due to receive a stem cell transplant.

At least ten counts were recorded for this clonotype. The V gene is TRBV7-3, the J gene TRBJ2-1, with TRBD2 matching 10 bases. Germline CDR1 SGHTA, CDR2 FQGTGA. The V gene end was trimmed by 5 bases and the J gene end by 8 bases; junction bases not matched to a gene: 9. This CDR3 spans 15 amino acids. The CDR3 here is CASSLGLAGADEQFF. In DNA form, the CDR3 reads TGTGCCAGCAGCCTCGGGCTAGCGGGAGCCGATGAGCAGTTCTTC.

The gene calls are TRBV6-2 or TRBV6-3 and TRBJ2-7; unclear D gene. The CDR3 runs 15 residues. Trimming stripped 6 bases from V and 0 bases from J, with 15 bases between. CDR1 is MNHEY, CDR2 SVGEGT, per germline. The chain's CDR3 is CASSPSGHPSYEQYF. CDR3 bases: TGTGCCAGCAGCCCTTCTGGCCATCCCTCCTACGAGCAGTACTTC.

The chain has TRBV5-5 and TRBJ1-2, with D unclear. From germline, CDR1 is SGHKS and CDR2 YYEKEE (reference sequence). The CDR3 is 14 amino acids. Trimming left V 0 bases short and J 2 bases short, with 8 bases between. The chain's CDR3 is CASSLALGNYGYTF. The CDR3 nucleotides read TGTGCCAGCAGCTTGGCGCTGGGAAACTATGGCTACACCTTC.

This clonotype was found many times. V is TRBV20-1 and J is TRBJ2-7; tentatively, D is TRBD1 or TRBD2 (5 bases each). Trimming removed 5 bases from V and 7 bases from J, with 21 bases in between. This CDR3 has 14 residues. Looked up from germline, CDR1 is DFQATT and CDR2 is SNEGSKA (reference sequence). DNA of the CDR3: TGCAGTGCTGGGACCTATGCAGGGAGAAATGAGCAGTACTTC. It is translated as CSAGTYAGRNEQYF.

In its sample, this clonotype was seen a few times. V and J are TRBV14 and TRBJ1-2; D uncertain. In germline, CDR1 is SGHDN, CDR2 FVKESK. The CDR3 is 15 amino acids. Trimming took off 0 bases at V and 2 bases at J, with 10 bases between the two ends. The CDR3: CASSQELADNYGYTF. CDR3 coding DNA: TGTGCCAGCAGCCAAGAATTAGCGGACAACTATGGCTACACCTTC. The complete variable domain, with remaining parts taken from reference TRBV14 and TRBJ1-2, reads EAGVTQFPSHSVIEKGQTVTLRCDPISGHDNLYWYRRVMGKEIKFLLHFVKESKQDESGMPNNRFLAERTGGTYSTLKVQPAELEDSGVYFCASSQELADNYGYTFGSGTRLTVV.

CDR3 sequence reads: CAISSDRVETQYF. The CDR3 DNA is TGTGCCATCAGTTCCGACAGGGTGGAGACCCAGTACTTC. V and J are TRBV10-3 and TRBJ2-5; TRBD1 matches at 7 bases. The CDR3 extends over 13 amino acids. Trimming took 5 bases from V and 5 from J; bases not matched to a gene: 5. CDR1 ENHRY and CDR2 SYGVKD come from the germline V gene.